The 13 T cell receptor beta chains listed next were all sequenced from one sample in a study of shared clonotypes between healthy human individuals. The protocol was immunoSEQ multiplex PCR, while the TCRdb copy is restricted to in-frame clones and leaves out a portion. In the table there are roughly 2 million clones, 95% of which are singletons. The sequenced sample consisted of naive CD4+ T cells sorted from blood. Regarding subset: CD45RA+ positively selected. These receptors were taken from a man younger than 35 in good health.

V is TRBV5-4 and J is TRBJ2-1; the D gene is possibly TRBD1 (5 bases). Germline assignment: CDR1 SGHNT and CDR2 YYREEE (reference sequence). V was cut by 0 bases and J by 8 bases, with 12 bases left in between. This CDR3 contains 14 residues. CDR3 in amino acids: CASSLVAGWDEQFF. The CDR3 region has the DNA TGTGCCAGCAGCTTGGTGGCAGGGTGGGATGAGCAGTTCTTC.

The chain has TRBV6-4 and TRBJ2-4; TRBD1 agrees at 12 bases. The CDR3 is 20 residues long. Germline V gives CDR1 MRHNA, CDR2 SNTAGT. The trim removed 3 bases at V and 0 bases at J, leaving 12 bases unmatched. The CDR3 bases are TGTGCCAGCAGTGAAGGGAGGGGGACAGGGGGCGCCGGAGCCAAAAACATTCAGTACTTC. It codes for CASSEGRGTGGAGAKNIQYF.

With regard to this clone: The junction differs from germline at one of its ends, possibly a read error. CDR3 nucleotide sequence: TGTGCTAGCAGCCCTGGACTCTCCTACAATGAGCAGTTCTTC. It specifies CASSPGLSYNEQFF. The chain uses TRBV7-7 and TRBJ2-1; D may be TRBD2 (5 bases). Germline assignment: CDR1 SSHAT and CDR2 FNYEAQ (reference sequence). The length of the CDR3 is 14 residues.

The chain has TRBV29-1 and TRBJ2-3; D is possibly TRBD2 (5 bases). The germline V gene has CDR1 SQVTM and CDR2 ANQGSEA. V lost 5 bases and J 2 bases, leaving 17 bases between the germline ends. The CDR3 is 15 amino acids. Here the CDR3 DNA reads TGCAGCGTTTCTTTTCTAGCTGAAGTCACAGATACGCAGTATTTT. Translating gives CSVSFLAEVTDTQYF.

Notes on this clone: Compared with germline, one end of the junction differs, possibly owing to a read error. This chain joins TRBV7-7 and TRBJ2-2; 7 bases match TRBD2. CDR1 SSHAT and CDR2 FNYEAQ come from the germline V gene (reference sequence). The CDR3 contains 18 residues. CDR3 sequence: CASSLGGWGGTDTGELFF. DNA of the CDR3: TGTGCTAGCAGCTTAGGAGGCTGGGGAGGGACGGACACCGGGGAGCTGTTTTTT.

The chain combines TRBV7-8 with TRBJ1-5; D unresolved. The V end was cut by 2 bases, the J end by 2 bases, with 10 bases between. The CDR3 is 15 residues long. Germline V gene sequence: CDR1 SGHVS, CDR2 FQNEAQ. In DNA form, the CDR3 reads TGTGCCAGCAGCTTACAGGAGCTGGGCAATCAGCCCCAGCATTTT. Encoded protein: CASSLQELGNQPQHF.

This chain uses TRBV5-1 with TRBJ1-3; D uncertain. This CDR3 is 16 amino acids long. From germline, CDR1 is SGHRS and CDR2 YFSETQ. V was trimmed by 0 bases and J by 0 bases, leaving 10 bases between them. CDR3 in DNA: TGCGCCAGCAGCTTGGTAGGCGTAGGCTCTGGAAACACCATATATTTT. It codes for CASSLVGVGSGNTIYF.

V and J are TRBV5-6 and TRBJ1-6; D ambiguous. The CDR3 contains 19 residues. V was cut by 2 bases and J by 0 bases, with 18 bases left in between. Germline assignment: CDR1 SGHDT and CDR2 YYEEEE. The CDR3 is CASSFRRTGISSYNSPLHF. The CDR3 DNA follows: TGTGCCAGCAGCTTTAGGCGGACCGGGATTAGCTCCTATAATTCACCCCTCCACTTT.

This chain joins TRBV7-2 and TRBJ1-5, with D uncertain. Trimming shortened V by 5 bases and J by 4 bases, and 9 bases separated the two germline ends. This CDR3 contains 13 residues. In germline, CDR1 is SGHTA, CDR2 FQGNSA. CDR3 region: CASSATINQPQHF. DNA for the CDR3: TGTGCCAGCAGCGCTACTATAAATCAGCCCCAGCATTTT. The variable domain in full, completed from reference TRBV7-2 and TRBJ1-5, reads GAGVSQSPSNKVTEKGKDVELRCDPISGHTALYWYRQSLGQGLEFLIYFQGNSAPDKSGLPSDRFSAERTGGSVSTLTIQRTQQEDSAVYLCASSATINQPQHFGDGTRLSIL.

The CDR3 loop is CASSLERQGTGELFF. In DNA, the CDR3 is TGTGCCAGCAGCTTAGAACGTCAGGGAACCGGGGAGCTGTTTTTT. This chain uses TRBV7-9 with TRBJ2-2, with D tentatively TRBD1 (5 bases). Germline V lookup: CDR1 SEHNR, CDR2 FQNEAQ (reference sequence). Trimming left V 1 base short and J 5 bases short, with 11 bases between. The CDR3 is 15 residues long.

In regard to this clone: The sample carries other DNA sequences with the same CDR3. The rearrangement uses TRBV5-4 and TRBJ2-3; 9 bases align to TRBD1. V lost 4 bases and J lost 4; bases outside the gene matches: 4. Germline lookup yields CDR1 SGHNT and CDR2 YYREEE (reference sequence). There are 14 residues in the CDR3. The CDR3 nucleotides are TGTGCCAGCAGCCCGGGACAGGGCCCAGATACGCAGTATTTT. Translation: CASSPGQGPDTQYF.

This clone showed up just once. The rearrangement joins TRBV19 to TRBJ2-1; 9 bases fit TRBD1. Germline CDR1 LNHDA, CDR2 SQIVND (reference sequence). Unmatched junction bases numbered 4, after V lost 5 bases and J lost 5 bases. This CDR3 region has 14 residues. In DNA, the CDR3 is TGTGCCAGTAGTCGGGACAGGGTGGACAATGAGCAGTTCTTC. Its translation: CASSRDRVDNEQFF.

The V and J genes are TRBV19 and TRBJ1-1; no clear D. Per germline, CDR1 LNHDA and CDR2 SQIVND (reference sequence). Trimming removed 8 bases at V and 8 bases at J, with 9 bases between. The CDR3 has 10 amino acids. The CDR3 region has the DNA TGTGCCAGTGGCACTTGGGAAGCTTTCTTT. It encodes CASGTWEAFF.